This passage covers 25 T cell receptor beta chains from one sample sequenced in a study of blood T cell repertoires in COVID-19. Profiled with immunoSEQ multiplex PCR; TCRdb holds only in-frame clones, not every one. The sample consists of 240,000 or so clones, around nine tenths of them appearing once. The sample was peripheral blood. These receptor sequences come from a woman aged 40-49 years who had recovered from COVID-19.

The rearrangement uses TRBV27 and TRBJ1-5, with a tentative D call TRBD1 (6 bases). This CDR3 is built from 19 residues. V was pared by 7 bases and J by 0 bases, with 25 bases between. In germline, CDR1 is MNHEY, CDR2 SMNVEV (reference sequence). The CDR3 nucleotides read TGTGCCAGCACCAAATTTGGGGGGGCAGGGGCGAATAGCAATCAGCCCCAGCATTTT. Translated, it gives CASTKFGGAGANSNQPQHF.

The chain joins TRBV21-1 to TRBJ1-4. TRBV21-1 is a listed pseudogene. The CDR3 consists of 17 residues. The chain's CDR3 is CASSKGGRSTTNEKLFF. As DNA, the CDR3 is TGTGCCAGCAGCAAAGGAGGGCGATCTACAACTAATGAAAAACTGTTTTTT.

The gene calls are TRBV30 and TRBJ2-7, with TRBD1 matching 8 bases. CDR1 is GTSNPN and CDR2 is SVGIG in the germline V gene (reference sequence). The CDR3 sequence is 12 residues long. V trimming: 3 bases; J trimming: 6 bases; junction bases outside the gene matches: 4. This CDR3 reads CAWSPDRGEQYF. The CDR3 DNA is TGTGCCTGGAGCCCCGACAGGGGCGAGCAGTACTTC.

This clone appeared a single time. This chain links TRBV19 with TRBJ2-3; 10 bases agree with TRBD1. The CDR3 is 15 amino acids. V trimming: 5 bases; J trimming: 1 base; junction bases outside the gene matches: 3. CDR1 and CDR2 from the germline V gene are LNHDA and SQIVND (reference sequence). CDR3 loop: CASSVTGGGTDTQYF. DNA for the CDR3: TGTGCCAGTAGTGTGACAGGGGGCGGCACAGATACGCAGTATTTT.

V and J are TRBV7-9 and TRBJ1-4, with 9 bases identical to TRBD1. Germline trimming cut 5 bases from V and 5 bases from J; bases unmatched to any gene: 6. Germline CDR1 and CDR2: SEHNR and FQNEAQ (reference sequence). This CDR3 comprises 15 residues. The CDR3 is CASSGGTGRNEKLFF. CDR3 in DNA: TGTGCCAGCAGCGGGGGGACAGGGCGAAATGAAAAACTGTTTTTT.

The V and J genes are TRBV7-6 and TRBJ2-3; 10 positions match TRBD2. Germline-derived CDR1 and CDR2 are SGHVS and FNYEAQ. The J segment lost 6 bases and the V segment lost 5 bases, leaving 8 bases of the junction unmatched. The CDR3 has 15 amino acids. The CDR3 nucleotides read TGTGCCAGCAGCCGAGCGGGAGGGCCTTTGGATACGCAGTATTTT. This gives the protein CASSRAGGPLDTQYF.

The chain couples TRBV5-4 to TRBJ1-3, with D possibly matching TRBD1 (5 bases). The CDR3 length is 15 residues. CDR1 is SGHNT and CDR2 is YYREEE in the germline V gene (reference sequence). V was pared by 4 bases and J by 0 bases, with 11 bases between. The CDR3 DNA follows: TGTGCCAGCAGCGGCACAGGCTACTCTGGAAACACCATATATTTT. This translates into CASSGTGYSGNTIYF.

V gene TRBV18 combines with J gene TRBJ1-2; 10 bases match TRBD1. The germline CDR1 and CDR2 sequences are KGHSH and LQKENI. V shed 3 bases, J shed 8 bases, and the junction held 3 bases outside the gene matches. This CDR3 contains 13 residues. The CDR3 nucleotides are TGTGCCAGCTCACCGGGGACAGGGGCCGGCTACACCTTC. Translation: CASSPGTGAGYTF.

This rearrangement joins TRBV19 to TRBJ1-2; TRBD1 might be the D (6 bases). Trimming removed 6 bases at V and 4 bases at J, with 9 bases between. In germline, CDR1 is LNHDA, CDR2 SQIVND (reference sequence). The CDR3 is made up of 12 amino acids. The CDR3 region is CASSKGGYGYTF. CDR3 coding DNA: TGTGCCAGTAGCAAAGGGGGCTATGGCTACACCTTC. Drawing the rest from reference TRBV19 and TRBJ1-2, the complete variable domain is DGGITQSPKYLFRKEGQNVTLSCEQNLNHDAMYWYRQDPGQGLRLIYYSQIVNDFQKGDIAEGYSVSREKKESFPLTVTSAQKNPTAFYLCASSKGGYGYTFGSGTRLTVV.

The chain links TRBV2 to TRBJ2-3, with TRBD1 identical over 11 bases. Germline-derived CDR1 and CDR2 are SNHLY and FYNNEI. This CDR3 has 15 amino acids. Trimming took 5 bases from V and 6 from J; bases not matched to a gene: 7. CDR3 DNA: TGTGCCAGCAGTCCCCCCGGACAGGGGGCGGATACGCAGTATTTT. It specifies CASSPPGQGADTQYF.

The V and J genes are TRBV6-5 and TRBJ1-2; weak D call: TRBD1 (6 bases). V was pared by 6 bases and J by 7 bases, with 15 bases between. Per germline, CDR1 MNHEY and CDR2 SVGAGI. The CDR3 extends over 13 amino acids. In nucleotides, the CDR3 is TGTGCCAGCAGAAACGGGGGGGGCCGTGGCTACACCTTC. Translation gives CASRNGGGRGYTF.

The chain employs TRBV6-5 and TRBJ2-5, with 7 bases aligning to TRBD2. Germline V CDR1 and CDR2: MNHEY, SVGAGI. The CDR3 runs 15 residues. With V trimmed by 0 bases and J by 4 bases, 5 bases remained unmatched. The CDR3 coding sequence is TGTGCCAGCAGTTACTCGGCGGGAGACCGAGAGACCCAGTACTTC. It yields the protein CASSYSAGDRETQYF.

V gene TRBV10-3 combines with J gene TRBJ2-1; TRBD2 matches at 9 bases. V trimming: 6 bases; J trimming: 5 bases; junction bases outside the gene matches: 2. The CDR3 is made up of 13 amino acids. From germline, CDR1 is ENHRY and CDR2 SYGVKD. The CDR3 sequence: CAISGTSNNEQFF. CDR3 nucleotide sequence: TGTGCCATCAGCGGGACTAGCAACAATGAGCAGTTCTTC.

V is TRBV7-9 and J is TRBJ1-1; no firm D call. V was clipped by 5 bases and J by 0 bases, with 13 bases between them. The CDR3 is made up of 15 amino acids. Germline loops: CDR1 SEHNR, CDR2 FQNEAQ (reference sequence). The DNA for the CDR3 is TGTGCCAGCAGCCCCCCCCGGTCTATGAACACTGAAGCTTTCTTT. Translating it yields CASSPPRSMNTEAFF.

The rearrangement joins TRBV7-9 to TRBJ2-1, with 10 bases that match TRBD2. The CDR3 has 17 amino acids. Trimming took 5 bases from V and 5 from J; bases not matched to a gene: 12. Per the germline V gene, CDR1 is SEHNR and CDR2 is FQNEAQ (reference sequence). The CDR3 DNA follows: TGTGCCAGCAGCCCCCGGGGGCTAGCGGGAGACCACAATGAGCAGTTCTTC. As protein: CASSPRGLAGDHNEQFF.

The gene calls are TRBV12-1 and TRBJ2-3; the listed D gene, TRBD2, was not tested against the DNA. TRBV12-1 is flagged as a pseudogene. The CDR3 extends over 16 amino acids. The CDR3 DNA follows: TGTGCCAGCAGCTGGGGACTAGCCCCGCGGGGAGATACGCAGTATTTT. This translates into CASSWGLAPRGDTQYF.

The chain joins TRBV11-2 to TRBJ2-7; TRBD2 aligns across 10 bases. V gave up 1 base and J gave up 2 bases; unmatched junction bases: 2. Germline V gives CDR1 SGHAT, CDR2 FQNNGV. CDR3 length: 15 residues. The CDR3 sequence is CASSLGTSGPYEQYF. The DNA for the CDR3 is TGTGCCAGCAGCTTAGGGACTAGCGGACCCTACGAGCAGTACTTC.

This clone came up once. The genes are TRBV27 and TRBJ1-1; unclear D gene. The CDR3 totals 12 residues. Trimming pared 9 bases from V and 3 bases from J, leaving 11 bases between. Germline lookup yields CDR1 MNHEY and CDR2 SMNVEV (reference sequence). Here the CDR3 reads CASQERDTEAFF. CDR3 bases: TGTGCCAGTCAAGAACGAGACACTGAAGCTTTCTTT.

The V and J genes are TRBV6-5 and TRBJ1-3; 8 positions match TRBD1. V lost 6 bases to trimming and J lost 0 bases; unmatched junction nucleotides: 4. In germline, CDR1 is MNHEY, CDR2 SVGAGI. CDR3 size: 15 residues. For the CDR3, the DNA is TGTGCCAGCAGCTCGGGGACAGGCTCTGGAAACACCATATATTTT. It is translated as CASSSGTGSGNTIYF.

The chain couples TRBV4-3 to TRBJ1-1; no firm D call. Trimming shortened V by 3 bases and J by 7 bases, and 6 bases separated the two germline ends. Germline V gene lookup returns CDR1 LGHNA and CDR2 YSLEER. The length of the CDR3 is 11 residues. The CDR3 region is CASSQGFEAFF. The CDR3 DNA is TGCGCCAGCAGCCAGGGCTTTGAAGCTTTCTTT.

The CDR3 loop is CAWKSTQGTNSPLHF. For the CDR3, the DNA is TGTGCCTGGAAGAGCACACAGGGTACCAATTCACCCCTCCACTTT. This chain links TRBV30 with TRBJ1-6, with D possibly matching TRBD1 (6 bases). CDR1 is GTSNPN, CDR2 SVGIG, per germline (reference sequence). V lost 4 bases and J lost 7, with 17 bases in between. The length of the CDR3 is 15 residues.

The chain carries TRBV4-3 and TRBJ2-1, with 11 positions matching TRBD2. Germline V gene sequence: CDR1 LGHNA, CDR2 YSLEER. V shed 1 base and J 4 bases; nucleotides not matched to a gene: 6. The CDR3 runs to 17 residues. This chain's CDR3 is CASSQGTSGSAYNEQFF. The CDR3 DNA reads TGCGCCAGCAGCCAAGGAACTAGCGGGAGCGCATACAATGAGCAGTTCTTC.

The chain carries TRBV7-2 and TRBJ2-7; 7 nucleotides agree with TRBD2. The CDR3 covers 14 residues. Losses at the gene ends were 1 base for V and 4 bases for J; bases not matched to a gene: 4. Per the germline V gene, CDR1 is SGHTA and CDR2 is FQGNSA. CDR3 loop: CASSLVGGFYEQYF. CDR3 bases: TGTGCCAGCAGCTTAGTGGGAGGGTTTTACGAGCAGTACTTC.

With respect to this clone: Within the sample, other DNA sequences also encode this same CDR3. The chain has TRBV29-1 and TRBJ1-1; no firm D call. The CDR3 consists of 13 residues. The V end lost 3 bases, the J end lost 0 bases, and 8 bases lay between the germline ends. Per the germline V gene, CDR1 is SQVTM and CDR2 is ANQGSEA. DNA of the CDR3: TGCAGCGTTGAGGGCAGGATGAACACTGAAGCTTTCTTT. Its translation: CSVEGRMNTEAFF.

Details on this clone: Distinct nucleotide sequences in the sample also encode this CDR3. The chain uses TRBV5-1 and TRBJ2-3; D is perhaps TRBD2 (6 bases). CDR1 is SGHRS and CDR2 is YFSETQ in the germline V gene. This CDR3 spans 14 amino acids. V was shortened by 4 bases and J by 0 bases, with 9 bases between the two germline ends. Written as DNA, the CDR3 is TGCGCCAGCAGCCCAGGACTAAGCACAGATACGCAGTATTTT. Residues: CASSPGLSTDTQYF.